What follows are 10 T cell receptor beta chains derived from one specimen sequenced in a study of cytomegalovirus exposure and HLA in healthy donors. This PCR relied on a set of 60 Vbeta primers and 13 Jbeta primers. Libraries were prepared by immunoSEQ multiplex PCR; TCRdb keeps only in-frame clonotypes and omits some of them. The sample holds roughly 170,000 clones, more than 65% seen once. What was sequenced was PBMCs. The receptors here all came from a girl aged 2 to 9 in good health and CMV-seropositive.

V usage is TRBV16 and J usage is TRBJ1-2; weak D call: TRBD1 (6 bases). There are 14 residues in the CDR3. CDR1 is KGHSY and CDR2 is FQNENV in the germline V gene. V was shortened by 2 bases and J by 4 bases, with 11 bases between the two germline ends. CDR3 in DNA: TGTGCCAGCAGCCAACGGACAGAAACCTATGGCTACACCTTC. Protein sequence: CASSQRTETYGYTF.

This clone was counted a few times. The V gene is TRBV4-1, the J gene TRBJ1-1; 8 bases agree with TRBD1. Per the germline V gene, CDR1 is MGHRA and CDR2 is YSYEKL. This CDR3 has 16 residues. V shed 0 bases, J shed 3 bases, and the junction held 6 bases outside the gene matches. This CDR3 is CASSQDLTGGYTEAFF. The CDR3 coding sequence is TGCGCCAGCAGCCAAGATCTCACAGGGGGATACACTGAAGCTTTCTTT.

Worth noting for this clone: In the same sample, other DNA sequences code for this CDR3. This chain connects TRBV27 to TRBJ1-2; weak D call: TRBD1 (6 bases). CDR1 is MNHEY, CDR2 SMNVEV, per germline (reference sequence). The length of the CDR3 is 13 residues. Trimming took off 6 bases at V and 5 bases at J, with 13 bases between the two ends. For the CDR3, the DNA is TGTGCCAGCAGCTTAGTAACAGGGTATGGCTACACCTTC. Translation gives CASSLVTGYGYTF.

The chain uses TRBV6-1 and TRBJ1-2; D is undetermined. Trimming shortened V by 3 bases and J by 1 base, and 9 bases separated the two germline ends. In germline, CDR1 is MNHNS, CDR2 SASEGT. CDR3 length: 14 residues. As DNA, the CDR3 is TGTGCCAGCAGTGATGCGCGATTTAACTATGGCTACACCTTC. It is translated as CASSDARFNYGYTF.

Only a few counts were recorded for this clone. The conserved final phenylalanine or tryptophan is absent from the CDR3, which likely points to a read error. V gene TRBV2 combines with J gene TRBJ1-2; possibly TRBD1 for D (5 bases). CDR1 SNHLY and CDR2 FYNNEI come from the germline V gene. The V gene lost 8 bases and the J gene lost 2 bases, with 12 bases spanning the gap. CDR3 length: 13 amino acids. Here the CDR3 reads CASVAGRNYGYTL. As DNA, the CDR3 is TGTGCCAGCGTGGCAGGGAGGAACTATGGCTACACCCTC.

The V gene is TRBV6-1, the J gene TRBJ2-1; D perhaps matches TRBD1 (6 bases). Germline assignment: CDR1 MNHNS and CDR2 SASEGT. The CDR3 has 16 residues. V lost 4 bases, J lost 4 bases, and 17 bases lay in between. CDR3 sequence: CASSGSGHRGYNEQFF. The CDR3 DNA sequence: TGTGCCAGCAGTGGGTCGGGCCATAGGGGGTACAATGAGCAGTTCTTC.

The V gene is TRBV7-8, the J gene TRBJ1-1; D is unresolved. Germline assignment: CDR1 SGHVS and CDR2 FQNEAQ. The V end was cut by 1 base, the J end by 1 base, with 4 bases between. The CDR3 totals 13 residues. The CDR3 region has the DNA TGTGCCAGCAGCTTAGGACAGAACACTGAAGCTTTCTTT. Amino acid sequence: CASSLGQNTEAFF.

Only one count was recorded for this clone. The rearrangement uses TRBV19 and TRBJ1-2; D possibly corresponds to TRBD1 (5 bases). The germline V gene encodes CDR1 LNHDA and CDR2 SQIVND (reference sequence). V lost 6 bases and J 8 bases, leaving 19 bases between the germline ends. This CDR3 region has 14 residues. CDR3 protein: CASSPPPGSWGYTF. Here the CDR3 DNA reads TGTGCCAGTAGCCCACCCCCAGGGTCTTGGGGCTACACCTTC.

The genes are TRBV2 and TRBJ2-5; 9 bases fit TRBD2. Germline V lookup: CDR1 SNHLY, CDR2 FYNNEI. The CDR3 loop spans 15 amino acids. J gave up 0 bases and V 5 bases, and 4 bases lay outside the gene matches. The CDR3 DNA reads TGTGCCAGCAGTAGACTAGCGGAGTACCAAGAGACCCAGTACTTC. Translating it yields CASSRLAEYQETQYF.

This clone was counted a single time. This rearrangement joins TRBV29-1 to TRBJ2-1, with TRBD2 matching over 11 bases. Per the germline V gene, CDR1 is SQVTM and CDR2 is ANQGSEA. After removal of 4 bases from V and 9 bases from J, the junction contained 5 bases not matched to a gene. This CDR3 is 13 amino acids long. The CDR3 protein is CSVGLAGGCEQFF. CDR3 nucleotide sequence: TGCAGCGTTGGTCTAGCGGGGGGCTGTGAGCAGTTCTTC.